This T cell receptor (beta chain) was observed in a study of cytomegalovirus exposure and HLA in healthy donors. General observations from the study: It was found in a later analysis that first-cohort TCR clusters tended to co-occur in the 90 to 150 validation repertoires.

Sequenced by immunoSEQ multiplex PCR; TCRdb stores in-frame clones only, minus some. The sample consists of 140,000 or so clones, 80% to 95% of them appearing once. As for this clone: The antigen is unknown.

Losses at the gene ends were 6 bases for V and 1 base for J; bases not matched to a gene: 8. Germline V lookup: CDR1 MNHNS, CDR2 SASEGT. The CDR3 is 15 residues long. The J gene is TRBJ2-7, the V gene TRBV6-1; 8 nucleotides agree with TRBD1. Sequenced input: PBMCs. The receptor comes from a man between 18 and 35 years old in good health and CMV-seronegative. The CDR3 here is CASSMGQVGSYEQYF. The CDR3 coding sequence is TGTGCCAGCAGCATGGGACAGGTGGGTTCCTACGAGCAGTACTTC.